This record concerns one T cell receptor (beta chain) sequence. CDR3 size: 15 residues. Germline assignment: CDR1 MNHEY and CDR2 SMNVEV (reference sequence). The ends lost 5 bases at V and 4 bases at J; junction bases unmatched: 4. These data are taken from a study of T cell changes during pregnancy in multiple sclerosis. Clones were read by immunoSEQ multiplex PCR, and TCRdb kept only the in-frame ones, dropping some. The sample has about 59,000 clones, 93% seen once. J is TRBJ2-2 and V is TRBV27, with 10 bases fitting TRBD1. This sequence originates from a female donor with multiple sclerosis, enrolled in a pregnancy study. Material: CD8+ T cells from peripheral blood mononuclear cells, obtained in the third trimester of pregnancy. This chain's CDR3 is CASSPWTGGTGELFF. CDR3 coding DNA: TGTGCCAGCAGTCCCTGGACAGGGGGCACCGGGGAGCTGTTTTTT.